The clone carrying this TCR beta chain was observed a handful of times. Its antigen remains unknown. Hyperthyroidism in the patients, aged 18 to 65, was newly diagnosed and under 2 months in duration. This record belongs to a study of T cells in Graves' hyperthyroidism and ophthalmopathy. Study conclusions and caveats: Blood also contained most expanded thyroid clonotypes above 0.001.

TCR beta CDR3 sequences were amplified from RNA transcripts. TCR CDR3 regions were first amplified by RT-PCR with HTBI primers. From the multiplex PCR reads, TCRdb called clonotypes with MiXCR, one entry per CDR3 protein. The sample shows about 680,000 distinct CDR3 sequences, just over 35% of them seen only once. This sequence originates from a woman in her thirties or forties with Graves' hyperthyroidism. The sequenced sample consisted of blood.

The CDR3 protein is CASSESIAGVGETQYF. The CDR3 bases are TGCGCCAGCAGTGAGTCTATAGCGGGAGTCGGGGAGACCCAGTACTTC. The V call is TRBV10-2, the J call TRBJ2-5; 9 nucleotides align to TRBD2. Per germline, CDR1 WSHSY and CDR2 SAAADI. With 0 bases clipped from V and 5 bases from J, the junction kept 7 bases outside the gene matches. CDR3 size: 16 residues.